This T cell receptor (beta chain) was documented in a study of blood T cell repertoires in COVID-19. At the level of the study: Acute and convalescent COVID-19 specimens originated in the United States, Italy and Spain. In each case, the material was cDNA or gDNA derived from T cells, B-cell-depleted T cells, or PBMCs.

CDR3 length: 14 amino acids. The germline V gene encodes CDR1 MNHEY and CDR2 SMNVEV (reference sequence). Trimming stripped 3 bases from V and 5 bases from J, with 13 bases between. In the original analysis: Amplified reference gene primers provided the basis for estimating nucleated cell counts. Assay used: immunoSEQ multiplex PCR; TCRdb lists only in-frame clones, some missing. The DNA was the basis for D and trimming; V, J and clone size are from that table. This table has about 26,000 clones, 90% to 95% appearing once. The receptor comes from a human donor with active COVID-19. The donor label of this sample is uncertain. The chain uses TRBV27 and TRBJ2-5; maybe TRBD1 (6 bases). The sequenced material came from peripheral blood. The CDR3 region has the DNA TGTGCCAGCAGTTTTGCAGGGGCGCTGGAGACCCAGTACTTC. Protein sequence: CASSFAGALETQYF.